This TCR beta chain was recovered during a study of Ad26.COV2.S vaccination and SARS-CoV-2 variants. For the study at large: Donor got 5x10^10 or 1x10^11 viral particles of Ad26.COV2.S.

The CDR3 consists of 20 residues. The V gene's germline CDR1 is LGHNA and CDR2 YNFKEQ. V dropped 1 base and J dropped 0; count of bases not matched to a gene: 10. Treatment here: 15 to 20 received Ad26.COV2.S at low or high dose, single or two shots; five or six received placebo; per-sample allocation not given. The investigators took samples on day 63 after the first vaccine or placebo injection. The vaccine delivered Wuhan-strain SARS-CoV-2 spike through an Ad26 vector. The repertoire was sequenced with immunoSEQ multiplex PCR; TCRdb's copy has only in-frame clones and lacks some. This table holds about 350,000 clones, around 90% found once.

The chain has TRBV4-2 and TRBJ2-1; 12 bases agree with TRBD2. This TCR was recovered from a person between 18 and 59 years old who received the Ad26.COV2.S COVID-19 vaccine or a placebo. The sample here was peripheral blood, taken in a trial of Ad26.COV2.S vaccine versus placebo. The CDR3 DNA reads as TGTGCCAGCAGCCAAGTCCTCGGACTAGCGGGGATGAGCTCCTACAATGAGCAGTTCTTC. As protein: CASSQVLGLAGMSSYNEQFF.